A selection of T cell receptor beta chains follows, all from one sample in a study of PD-1 and CTLA-4 blockade in melanoma. Libraries were prepared by immunoSEQ multiplex PCR; TCRdb keeps only in-frame clonotypes and omits some of them. The sample has about 21,000 clones, approximately 89% seen once; the top ten hold 7.8%. Sequencing was performed on CD8+ T cells from peripheral blood, taken before anti-PD-1 treatment. The receptors were gathered from a human donor with melanoma. The CDR3 runs from the conserved cysteine through the conserved F or W. Fields, in order: CDR3 DNA, CDR3 protein, V gene, clone size, D gene, J gene, CDR3 length. A D gene is named only where the DNA matches it firmly. Clone size is not always given. Where it is, it says once, few, many or a class for expanded clones.

CDR3nt: TGTGCCAGCAGTTTGTTAGGGGAGGAGCAGTTCTTC
CDR3aa: CASSLLGEEQFF
v_gene: TRBV27
abundance: -
d_gene: -
j_gene: TRBJ2-1
len: 12

CDR3nt: TGTGCCAGCAGTCCCAGGGCCCCCTTGACCGGGGAGCTGTTTTTT
CDR3aa: CASSPRAPLTGELFF
v_gene: TRBV27
abundance: once
d_gene: -
j_gene: TRBJ2-2
len: 15

CDR3nt: TGTGCCAGCAGTCTGGACTACGGCAATGAGCAGTTCTTC
CDR3aa: CASSLDYGNEQFF
v_gene: TRBV2
abundance: once
d_gene: -
j_gene: TRBJ2-1
len: 13

CDR3nt: TGTGCCAGCAGTTACGACAGGATCAATCAGCCCCAGCATTTT
CDR3aa: CASSYDRINQPQHF
v_gene: TRBV6-2/TRBV6-3
abundance: -
d_gene: -
j_gene: TRBJ1-5
len: 14

CDR3nt: TGCGCCAGCAGCCAACGGACAGGGTATGGCTACACCTTC
CDR3aa: CASSQRTGYGYTF
v_gene: TRBV4-1
abundance: once
d_gene: TRBD1
j_gene: TRBJ1-2
len: 13

CDR3nt: TGTGCCAGCAGCTTATCGGCACGTACCTACGAGCAGTACTTC
CDR3aa: CASSLSARTYEQYF
v_gene: TRBV13
abundance: -
d_gene: -
j_gene: TRBJ2-7
len: 14

CDR3nt: TGTGCCAGCAGCCAAGAACTTTGGGGGGGCTCCTACAATGAGCAGTTCTTC
CDR3aa: CASSQELWGGSYNEQFF
v_gene: TRBV4-2
abundance: -
d_gene: TRBD2
j_gene: TRBJ2-1
len: 17

CDR3nt: TGCGCCAGCAGCCCAGGAATAGCGGGGGGGTACGAGCAGTACTTC
CDR3aa: CASSPGIAGGYEQYF
v_gene: TRBV4-1
abundance: -
d_gene: TRBD2
j_gene: TRBJ2-7
len: 15

CDR3nt: TGCGCCAGCAGCTTGGGTCTAGCGGGGACGCATGAGCAGTTCTTC
CDR3aa: CASSLGLAGTHEQFF
v_gene: TRBV5-1
abundance: -
d_gene: TRBD2
j_gene: TRBJ2-1
len: 15

CDR3nt: TGTGCCAGCGGGGAGGTTGGTTTCCTCCCCGCGCAGTATTTT
CDR3aa: CASGEVGFLPAQYF
v_gene: TRBV27
abundance: -
d_gene: -
j_gene: TRBJ2-3
len: 14

CDR3nt: TGCGCCAGCAGCCCGGGACAGGGGACCTCGGGGGGGCTCGTCAATGAGCAGTTCTTC
CDR3aa: CASSPGQGTSGGLVNEQFF
v_gene: TRBV4-3
abundance: medium-sized
d_gene: TRBD1
j_gene: TRBJ2-1
len: 19

CDR3nt: TGTGCCAGCAGTTTAGTGGGACGCTACGAGCAGTACTTC
CDR3aa: CASSLVGRYEQYF
v_gene: TRBV27
abundance: -
d_gene: -
j_gene: TRBJ2-7
len: 13

CDR3nt: TGTGCCAGCAGTTTATCTAGACCAGATACGCAGTATTTT
CDR3aa: CASSLSRPDTQYF
v_gene: TRBV27
abundance: -
d_gene: -
j_gene: TRBJ2-3
len: 13

CDR3nt: TGTGCCAGCAGCTCCCGGGAGTTTAATCAGCCCCAGCATTTT
CDR3aa: CASSSREFNQPQHF
v_gene: TRBV7-8
abundance: -
d_gene: -
j_gene: TRBJ1-5
len: 14

CDR3nt: TGTGCCAGCACCCCGTCGGGTTCAGCTAACTATGGCTACACCTTC
CDR3aa: CASTPSGSANYGYTF
v_gene: TRBV9
abundance: -
d_gene: -
j_gene: TRBJ1-2
len: 15

CDR3nt: TGTGCCAGCACCCTACTAGCGGGAGGGGCCAATGAGCAGTTCTTC
CDR3aa: CASTLLAGGANEQFF
v_gene: TRBV5-4
abundance: -
d_gene: TRBD2
j_gene: TRBJ2-1
len: 15

CDR3nt: TGTGCCAGCAGTTTACCTAGCGGGGGGGCGAGGGATGAGCAGTTCTTC
CDR3aa: CASSLPSGGARDEQFF
v_gene: TRBV28
abundance: once
d_gene: TRBD2
j_gene: TRBJ2-1
len: 16

CDR3nt: TGTGCCAGCAGCTTAGGGGGAAATGAAAAACTGTTTTTT
CDR3aa: CASSLGGNEKLFF
v_gene: TRBV7-9
abundance: -
d_gene: -
j_gene: TRBJ1-4
len: 13

CDR3nt: TGTGCCATCAGTGATCCCCTTACAGGGGGCCTTGGCACTGAAGCTTTCTTT
CDR3aa: CAISDPLTGGLGTEAFF
v_gene: TRBV10-3
abundance: -
d_gene: TRBD1
j_gene: TRBJ1-1
len: 17

CDR3nt: TGTGCCAGCAGTTCCCCTAGCAACGGGGTGTCAGATACGCAGTATTTT
CDR3aa: CASSSPSNGVSDTQYF
v_gene: TRBV27
abundance: -
d_gene: -
j_gene: TRBJ2-3
len: 16

CDR3nt: TGTGCCAGCAGCCCCACCGGGACAGGGGTGAATGAGCAGTTCTTC
CDR3aa: CASSPTGTGVNEQFF
v_gene: TRBV7-6
abundance: -
d_gene: TRBD1
j_gene: TRBJ2-1
len: 15

CDR3nt: TGTGCCAGCAGTGACTCAAGGACTAGCCTTTACAATGAGCAGTTCTTC
CDR3aa: CASSDSRTSLYNEQFF
v_gene: TRBV2
abundance: -
d_gene: TRBD2
j_gene: TRBJ2-1
len: 16

CDR3nt: TGTGCCAGCAGTTCCCTAGAGAGCTCTGGAAACACCATATATTTT
CDR3aa: CASSSLESSGNTIYF
v_gene: TRBV27
abundance: -
d_gene: -
j_gene: TRBJ1-3
len: 15

CDR3nt: TGCGCCAGCAGCCAAGTCCAGTCCGATACGCAGTATTTT
CDR3aa: CASSQVQSDTQYF
v_gene: TRBV4-1
abundance: -
d_gene: -
j_gene: TRBJ2-3
len: 13

CDR3nt: TGTGCCAGCAGCCGAACGGGATTAACCCTCCACTTT
CDR3aa: CASSRTGLTLHF
v_gene: TRBV28
abundance: -
d_gene: -
j_gene: TRBJ1-6
len: 12

CDR3nt: TGTGCCAGCAGCCCACCGCCCCCAGGGAGCTCCTACGAGCAGTACTTC
CDR3aa: CASSPPPPGSSYEQYF
v_gene: TRBV7-9
abundance: -
d_gene: -
j_gene: TRBJ2-7
len: 16

CDR3nt: TGTGCCATCAGGACGGGGATGGAGCAGTACTTC
CDR3aa: CAIRTGMEQYF
v_gene: TRBV10-3
abundance: once
d_gene: -
j_gene: TRBJ2-7
len: 11

CDR3nt: TGTGCCACCAGTGATCTAACAGGGGGCGCTGGGAATGAGCAGTTCTTC
CDR3aa: CATSDLTGGAGNEQFF
v_gene: TRBV24-1
abundance: -
d_gene: TRBD1
j_gene: TRBJ2-1
len: 16

CDR3nt: TGTGCCATCCTGCCGGGGGGCCTCTACAATGAGCAGTTCTTC
CDR3aa: CAILPGGLYNEQFF
v_gene: TRBV21-1
abundance: -
d_gene: -
j_gene: TRBJ2-1
len: 14

CDR3nt: TGTGCCAGTAGTAGTTCACTAGCGGGACGAGATACGCAGTATTTT
CDR3aa: CASSSSLAGRDTQYF
v_gene: TRBV19
abundance: -
d_gene: TRBD2
j_gene: TRBJ2-3
len: 15

CDR3nt: TGTGCCAGCAGCCCGACAGGGATCTATGGCTACACCTTC
CDR3aa: CASSPTGIYGYTF
v_gene: TRBV3-1/TRBV3-2
abundance: -
d_gene: TRBD1
j_gene: TRBJ1-2
len: 13

CDR3nt: TGTGCCAGCAGTGATTCCTACACAGATACGCAGTATTTT
CDR3aa: CASSDSYTDTQYF
v_gene: TRBV6-4
abundance: -
d_gene: -
j_gene: TRBJ2-3
len: 13

CDR3nt: TGTGCCAGCAGCTTAGTGAATGGTCCCCATGAGCAGTTCTTC
CDR3aa: CASSLVNGPHEQFF
v_gene: TRBV7-9
abundance: -
d_gene: -
j_gene: TRBJ2-1
len: 14

CDR3nt: TGTGCCAGCTCGGGACTAGTCACAGATACGCAGTATTTT
CDR3aa: CASSGLVTDTQYF
v_gene: TRBV18
abundance: -
d_gene: TRBD2
j_gene: TRBJ2-3
len: 13

CDR3nt: TGTGCCAGCTCGCCGGGACCTAGGGGTGAGCAGTTCTTC
CDR3aa: CASSPGPRGEQFF
v_gene: TRBV19
abundance: once
d_gene: -
j_gene: TRBJ2-1
len: 13

CDR3nt: TGTGCCAGCAGCCAGGGAGGATCCTCCTTCTCCTACGAGCAGTACTTC
CDR3aa: CASSQGGSSFSYEQYF
v_gene: TRBV4-2
abundance: -
d_gene: -
j_gene: TRBJ2-7
len: 16

CDR3nt: TGTGCCACCCTCCGGGGGGGGAAGGCTTTCTTT
CDR3aa: CATLRGGKAFF
v_gene: TRBV6-5
abundance: -
d_gene: -
j_gene: TRBJ1-1
len: 11

CDR3nt: TGTGCCAGCAGCTTAGAAGGGGACGGGACCGGGGAGCTGTTTTTT
CDR3aa: CASSLEGDGTGELFF
v_gene: TRBV5-6
abundance: -
d_gene: -
j_gene: TRBJ2-2
len: 15

CDR3nt: TGTGCCAGCAGTTTATTGCGGGGGGCCCTGTTCTTC
CDR3aa: CASSLLRGALFF
v_gene: TRBV27
abundance: -
d_gene: TRBD2
j_gene: TRBJ2-1
len: 12

CDR3nt: TGTGCCAGTAGTATTGGTGGGGATTACGAGCAGTACTTC
CDR3aa: CASSIGGDYEQYF
v_gene: TRBV19
abundance: -
d_gene: -
j_gene: TRBJ2-7
len: 13

CDR3nt: TGTGCCAGCAGGCCGCGTCAAACTTTTAATGAAAAACTGTTTTTT
CDR3aa: CASRPRQTFNEKLFF
v_gene: TRBV28
abundance: few
d_gene: -
j_gene: TRBJ1-4
len: 15

CDR3nt: TGTGCCAGCAGCCCGGGGGGGGATGGAAACACCATATATTTT
CDR3aa: CASSPGGDGNTIYF
v_gene: TRBV3-1/TRBV3-2
abundance: -
d_gene: -
j_gene: TRBJ1-3
len: 14